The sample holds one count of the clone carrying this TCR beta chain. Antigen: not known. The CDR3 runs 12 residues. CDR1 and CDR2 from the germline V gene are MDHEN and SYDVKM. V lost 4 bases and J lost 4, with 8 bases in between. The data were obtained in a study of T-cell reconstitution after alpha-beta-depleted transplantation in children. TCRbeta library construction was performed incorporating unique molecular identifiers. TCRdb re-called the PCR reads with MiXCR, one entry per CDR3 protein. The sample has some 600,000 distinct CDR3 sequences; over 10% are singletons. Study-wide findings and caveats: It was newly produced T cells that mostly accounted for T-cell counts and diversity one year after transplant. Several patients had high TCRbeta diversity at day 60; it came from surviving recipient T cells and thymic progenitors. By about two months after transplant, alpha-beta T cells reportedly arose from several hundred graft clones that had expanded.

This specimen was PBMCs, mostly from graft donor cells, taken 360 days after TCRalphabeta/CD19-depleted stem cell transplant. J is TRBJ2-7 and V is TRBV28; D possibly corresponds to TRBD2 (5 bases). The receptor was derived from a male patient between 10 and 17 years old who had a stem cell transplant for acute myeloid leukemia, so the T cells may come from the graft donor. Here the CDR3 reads CASSWLAYEQYF. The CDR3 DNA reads TGTGCCAGCAGTTGGCTAGCTTACGAGCAGTACTTC.